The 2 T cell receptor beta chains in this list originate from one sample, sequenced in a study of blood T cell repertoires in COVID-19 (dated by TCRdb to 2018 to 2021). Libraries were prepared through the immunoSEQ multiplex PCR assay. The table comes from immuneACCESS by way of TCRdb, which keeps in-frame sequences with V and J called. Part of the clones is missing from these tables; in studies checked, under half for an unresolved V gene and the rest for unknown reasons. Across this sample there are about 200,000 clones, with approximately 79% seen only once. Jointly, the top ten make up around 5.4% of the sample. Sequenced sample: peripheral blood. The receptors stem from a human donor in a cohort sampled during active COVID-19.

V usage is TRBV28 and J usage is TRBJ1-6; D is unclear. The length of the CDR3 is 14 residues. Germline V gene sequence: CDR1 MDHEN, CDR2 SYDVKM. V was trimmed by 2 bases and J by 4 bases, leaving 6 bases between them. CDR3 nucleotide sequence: TGTGCCAGCAGTTTACTCGTATATAATTCACCCCTCCACTTT. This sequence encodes CASSLLVYNSPLHF.

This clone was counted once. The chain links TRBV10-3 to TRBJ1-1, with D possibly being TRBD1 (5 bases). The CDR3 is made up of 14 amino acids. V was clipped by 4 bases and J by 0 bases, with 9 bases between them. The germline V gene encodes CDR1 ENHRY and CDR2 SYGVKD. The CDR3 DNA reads TGTGCCATCAGTGTTGGAGGGGTGAACACTGAAGCTTTCTTT. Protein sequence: CAISVGGVNTEAFF.